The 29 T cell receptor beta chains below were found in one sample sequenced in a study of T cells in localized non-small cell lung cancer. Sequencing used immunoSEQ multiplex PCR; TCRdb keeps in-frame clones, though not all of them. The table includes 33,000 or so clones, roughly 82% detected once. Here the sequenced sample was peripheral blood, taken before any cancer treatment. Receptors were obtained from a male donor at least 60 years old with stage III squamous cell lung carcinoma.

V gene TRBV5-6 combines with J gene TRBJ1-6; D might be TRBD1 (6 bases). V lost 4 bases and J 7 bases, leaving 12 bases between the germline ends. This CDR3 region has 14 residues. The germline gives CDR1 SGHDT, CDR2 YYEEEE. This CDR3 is CASSDRDKNSPLHF. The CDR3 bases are TGTGCCAGCAGCGACCGGGACAAAAATTCACCCCTCCACTTT.

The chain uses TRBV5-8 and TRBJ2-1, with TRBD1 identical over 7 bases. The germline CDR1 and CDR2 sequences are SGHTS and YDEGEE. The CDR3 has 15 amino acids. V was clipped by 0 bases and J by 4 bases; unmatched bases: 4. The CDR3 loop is CASSLGQGGYNEQFF. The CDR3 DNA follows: TGTGCCAGCAGCTTGGGACAGGGTGGTTACAATGAGCAGTTCTTC.

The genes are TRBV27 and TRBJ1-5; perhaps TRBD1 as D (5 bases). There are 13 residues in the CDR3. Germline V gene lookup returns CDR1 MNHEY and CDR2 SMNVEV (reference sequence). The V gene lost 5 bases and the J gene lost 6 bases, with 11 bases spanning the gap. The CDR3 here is CASSTRGTQPQHF. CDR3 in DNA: TGTGCCAGCAGTACAAGAGGGACTCAGCCCCAGCATTTT.

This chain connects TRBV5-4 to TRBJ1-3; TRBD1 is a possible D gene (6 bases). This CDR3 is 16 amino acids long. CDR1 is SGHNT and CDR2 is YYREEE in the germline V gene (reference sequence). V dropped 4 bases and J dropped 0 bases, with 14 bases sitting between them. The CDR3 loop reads CASSVDRLSSGNTIYF. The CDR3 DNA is TGTGCCAGCAGCGTAGACAGGTTGAGCTCTGGAAACACCATATATTTT.

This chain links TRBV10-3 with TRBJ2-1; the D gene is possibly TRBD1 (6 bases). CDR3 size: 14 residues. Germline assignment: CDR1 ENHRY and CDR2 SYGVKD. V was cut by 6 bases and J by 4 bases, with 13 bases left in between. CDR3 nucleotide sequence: TGTGCCATCAGAGGGGGAGAGAGGTACAATGAGCAGTTCTTC. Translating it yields CAIRGGERYNEQFF.

CDR3 protein: CASRPGTGVSDTQYF. CDR3 sequence (DNA): TGTGCCAGCAGGCCCGGGACAGGGGTTTCAGATACGCAGTATTTT. The chain couples TRBV2 to TRBJ2-3; 10 bases line up with TRBD1. Looked up from germline, CDR1 is SNHLY and CDR2 is FYNNEI. The CDR3 extends over 15 amino acids. The junction had 7 bases not matched to a gene; V was cut back by 6 bases and J by 4 bases. Full variable domain (missing parts from reference TRBV2 and TRBJ2-3): EPEVTQTPSHQVTQMGQEVILRCVPISNHLYFYWYRQILGQKVEFLVSFYNNEISEKSEIFDDQFSVERPDGSNFTLKIRSTKLEDSAMYFCASRPGTGVSDTQYFGPGTRLTVL.

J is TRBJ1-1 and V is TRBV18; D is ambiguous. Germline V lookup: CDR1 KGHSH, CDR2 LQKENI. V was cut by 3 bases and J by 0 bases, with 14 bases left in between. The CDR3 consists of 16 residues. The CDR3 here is CASSPFDPGMNTEAFF. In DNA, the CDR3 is TGTGCCAGCTCACCCTTCGACCCGGGGATGAACACTGAAGCTTTCTTT.

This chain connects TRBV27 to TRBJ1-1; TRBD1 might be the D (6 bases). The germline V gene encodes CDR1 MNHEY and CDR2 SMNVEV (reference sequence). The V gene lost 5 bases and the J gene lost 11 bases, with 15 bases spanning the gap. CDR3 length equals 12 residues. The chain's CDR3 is CASSLPGAPAFF. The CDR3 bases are TGTGCCAGCAGTCTCCCGGGGGCGCCGGCTTTCTTT.

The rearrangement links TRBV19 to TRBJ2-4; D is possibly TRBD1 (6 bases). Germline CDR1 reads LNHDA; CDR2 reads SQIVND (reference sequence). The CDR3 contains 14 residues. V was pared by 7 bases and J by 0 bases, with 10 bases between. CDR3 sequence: CASTAGVAKNIQYF. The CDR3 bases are TGTGCCAGTACTGCAGGGGTAGCCAAAAACATTCAGTACTTC.

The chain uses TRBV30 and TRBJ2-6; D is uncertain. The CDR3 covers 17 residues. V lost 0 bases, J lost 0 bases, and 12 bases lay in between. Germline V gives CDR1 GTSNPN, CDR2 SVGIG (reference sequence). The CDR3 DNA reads TGTGCCTGGAGTGTACCAGCCCTCATCTCTGGGGCCAACGTCCTGACTTTC. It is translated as CAWSVPALISGANVLTF.

This CDR3 is CASRDRGENQPQHF. The DNA of the CDR3 is TGTGCCAGCAGAGACAGGGGCGAGAATCAGCCCCAGCATTTT. This chain connects TRBV6-5 to TRBJ1-5, with 8 bases matching TRBD1. Germline CDR1 is MNHEY and CDR2 is SVGAGI. J was trimmed by 4 bases and V by 6 bases; bases with no gene match: 5. This CDR3 spans 14 amino acids.

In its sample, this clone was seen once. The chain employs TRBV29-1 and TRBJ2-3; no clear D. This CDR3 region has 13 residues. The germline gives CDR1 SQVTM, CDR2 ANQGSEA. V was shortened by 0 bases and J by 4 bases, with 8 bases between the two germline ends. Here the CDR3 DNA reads TGCAGCGTTGAAGACGGCCGGGCAGATACGCAGTATTTT. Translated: CSVEDGRADTQYF.

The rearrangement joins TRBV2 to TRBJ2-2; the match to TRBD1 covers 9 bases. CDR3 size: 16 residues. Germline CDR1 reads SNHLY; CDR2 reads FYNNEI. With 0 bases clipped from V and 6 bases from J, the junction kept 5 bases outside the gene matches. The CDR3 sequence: CASSEAGTGKAGELFF. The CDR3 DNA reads TGTGCCAGCAGTGAAGCCGGGACAGGGAAGGCCGGGGAGCTGTTTTTT.

CDR3 coding DNA: TGCAGCGGTACGAAGACTAGCGGGAGAAATGAGCAGTTCTTC. It specifies CSGTKTSGRNEQFF. The V gene is TRBV29-1, the J gene TRBJ2-1; 12 positions agree with TRBD2. The CDR3 contains 14 residues. Germline assignment: CDR1 SQVTM and CDR2 ANQGSEA. J gave up 7 bases and V 7 bases, and 8 bases lay outside the gene matches.

CDR3 sequence: CASSLEEQLMNTEAFF. Here the CDR3 DNA reads TGCGCCAGCAGCTTAGAGGAGCAACTCATGAACACTGAAGCTTTCTTT. V is TRBV5-1 and J is TRBJ1-1; no clear D gene. Per the germline V gene, CDR1 is SGHRS and CDR2 is YFSETQ. CDR3 length: 16 residues. Trimming took 2 bases from V and 0 from J, leaving 14 bases between them.

CDR3 in amino acids: CASSARQTGNTIYF. In DNA form, the CDR3 reads TGTGCCAGCAGTGCTAGGCAGACTGGAAACACCATATATTTT. The rearrangement links TRBV2 to TRBJ1-3; D ambiguous. This CDR3 spans 14 amino acids. Trimming removed 4 bases from V and 2 bases from J, with 9 bases in between. In germline, CDR1 is SNHLY, CDR2 FYNNEI.

CDR3 sequence reads: CASSLAQGPEAFF. Written as DNA, the CDR3 is TGTGCCAGCAGCTTAGCACAGGGTCCGGAAGCTTTCTTT. V is TRBV7-9 and J is TRBJ1-1; the D gene is possibly TRBD1 (6 bases). Looked up from germline, CDR1 is SEHNR and CDR2 is FQNEAQ (reference sequence). V was shortened by 0 bases and J by 8 bases, with 10 bases between the two germline ends. This CDR3 comprises 13 residues.

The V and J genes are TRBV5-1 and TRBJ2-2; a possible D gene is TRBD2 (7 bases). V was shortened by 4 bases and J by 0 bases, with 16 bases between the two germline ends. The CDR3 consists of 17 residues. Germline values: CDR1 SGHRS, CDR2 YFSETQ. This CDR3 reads CASSRRGGASNTGELFF. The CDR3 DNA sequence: TGCGCCAGCAGCCGAAGGGGGGGCGCTTCGAACACCGGGGAGCTGTTTTTT. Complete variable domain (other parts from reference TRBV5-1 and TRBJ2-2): KAGVTQTPRYLIKTRGQQVTLSCSPISGHRSVSWYQQTPGQGLQFLFEYFSETQRNKGNFPGRFSGRQFSNSRSEMNVSTLELGDSALYLCASSRRGGASNTGELFFGEGSRLTVL.

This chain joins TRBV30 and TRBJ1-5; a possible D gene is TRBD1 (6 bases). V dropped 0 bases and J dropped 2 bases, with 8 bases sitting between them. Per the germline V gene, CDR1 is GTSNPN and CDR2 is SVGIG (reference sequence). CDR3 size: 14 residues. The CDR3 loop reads CAWSVQGGNQPQHF. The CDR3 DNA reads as TGTGCCTGGAGTGTACAGGGTGGCAATCAGCCCCAGCATTTT.

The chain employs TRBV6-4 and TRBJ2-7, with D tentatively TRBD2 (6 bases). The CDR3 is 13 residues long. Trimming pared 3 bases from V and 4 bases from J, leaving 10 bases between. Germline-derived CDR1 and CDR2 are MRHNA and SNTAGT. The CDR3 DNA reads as TGTGCCAGCAGTGAATTAGCGGAGTACGAGCAGTACTTC. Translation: CASSELAEYEQYF.

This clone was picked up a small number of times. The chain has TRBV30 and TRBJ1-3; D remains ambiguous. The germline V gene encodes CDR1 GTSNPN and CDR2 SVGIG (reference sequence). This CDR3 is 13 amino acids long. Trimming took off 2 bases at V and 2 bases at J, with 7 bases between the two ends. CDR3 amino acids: CAWSQTTGNTIYF. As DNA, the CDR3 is TGTGCCTGGAGTCAAACGACTGGAAACACCATATATTTT.

The CDR3 DNA follows: TGTGCCAGCAGCCGCCCCGGGGAAAAACTGTTTTTT. Translation gives CASSRPGEKLFF. The genes are TRBV11-2 and TRBJ1-4; the D is unclear. The CDR3 runs 12 residues. CDR1 and CDR2 (germline): SGHAT, FQNNGV. Trimming took off 5 bases at V and 8 bases at J, with 9 bases between the two ends.

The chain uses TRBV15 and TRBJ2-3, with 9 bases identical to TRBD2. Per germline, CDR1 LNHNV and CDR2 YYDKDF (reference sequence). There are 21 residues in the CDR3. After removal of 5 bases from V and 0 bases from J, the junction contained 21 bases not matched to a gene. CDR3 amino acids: CATSVRGTSLRAQPSTDTQYF. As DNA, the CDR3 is TGTGCCACCAGCGTCCGAGGGACTAGCCTCAGGGCGCAACCTAGCACAGATACGCAGTATTTT.

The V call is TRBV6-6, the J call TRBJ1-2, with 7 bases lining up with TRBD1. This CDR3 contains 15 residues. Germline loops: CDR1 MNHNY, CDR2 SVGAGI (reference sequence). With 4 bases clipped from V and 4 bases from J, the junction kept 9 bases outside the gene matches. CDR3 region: CASSFGTADPYGYTF. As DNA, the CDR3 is TGTGCCAGCAGTTTTGGGACAGCAGATCCCTATGGCTACACCTTC.

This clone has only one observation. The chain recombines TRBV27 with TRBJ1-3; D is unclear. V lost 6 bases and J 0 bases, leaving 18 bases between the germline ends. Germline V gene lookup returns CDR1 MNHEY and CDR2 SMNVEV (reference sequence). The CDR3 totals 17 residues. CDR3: CASSPNGGLSSGNTIYF. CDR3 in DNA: TGTGCCAGCAGCCCTAATGGAGGATTAAGCTCTGGAAACACCATATATTTT.

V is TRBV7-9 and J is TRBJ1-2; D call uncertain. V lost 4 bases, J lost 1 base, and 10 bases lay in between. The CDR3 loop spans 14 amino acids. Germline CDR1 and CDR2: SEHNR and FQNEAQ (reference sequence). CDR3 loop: CASSSYTVNYGYTF. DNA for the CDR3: TGTGCCAGCAGCTCCTACACCGTTAACTATGGCTACACCTTC.

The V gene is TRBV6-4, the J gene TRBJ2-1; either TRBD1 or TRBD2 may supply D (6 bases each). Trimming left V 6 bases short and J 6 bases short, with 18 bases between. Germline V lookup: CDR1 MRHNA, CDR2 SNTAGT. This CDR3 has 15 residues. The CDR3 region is CASSLLGGEGNEQFF. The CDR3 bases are TGTGCCAGCAGCCTCCTCGGGGGCGAGGGCAATGAGCAGTTCTTC.

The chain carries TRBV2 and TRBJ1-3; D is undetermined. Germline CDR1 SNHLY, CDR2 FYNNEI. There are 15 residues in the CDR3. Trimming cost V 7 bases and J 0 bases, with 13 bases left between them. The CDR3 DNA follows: TGTGCCAGCATTTACAGTTCTGTCTCTGGAAACACCATATATTTT. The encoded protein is CASIYSSVSGNTIYF.

CDR3 DNA: TGTGCCAGCAGCCATAATACAGGGTATGGTGAGCAGTTCTTC. Protein: CASSHNTGYGEQFF. The chain links TRBV7-2 to TRBJ2-1, with D maybe TRBD1 (6 bases). There are 14 residues in the CDR3. Germline assignment: CDR1 SGHTA and CDR2 FQGNSA. V lost 5 bases, J lost 9 bases, and 17 bases lay in between.